This is a list of T cell receptor beta chains from one sample in a study of cytomegalovirus exposure and HLA in healthy donors. TCRdb's table, derived via immunoSEQ multiplex PCR, lists solely in-frame clones and lacks some. The sample holds 150,000 to 200,000 clones; roughly 80% are singletons and the top ten take about 2.8%. What was sequenced was PBMCs. These receptors were collected from a woman younger than 35 in good health and CMV-seropositive. CDR3s leave out the opening cysteine and the closing phenylalanine or tryptophan. Expanded clones get a size class; other rows say once, few or many, or leave the size out.

v_gene,abundance,CDR3aa
TRBV7-9,-,ASSVSAGTGNTDTQY
TRBV4-3,once,ASSQEQSTYNSPLH
TRBV19,-,ASSSGQLKATEAF
TRBV5-4,-,ASSSSQGQETEAF
TRBV11-2,-,ASSQRGRETQY
TRBV28,-,ASSQGGLGHAEKLF
TRBV9,few,ASSVPTSGGTQY
TRBV25-1,-,ASSQFTGTAEKLF
TRBV6-1,-,ASSEARGPPYEQY
TRBV28,-,ASSLRPGQGYDRAKNIQY
TRBV7-3,-,ASSSTGGIGEQY
TRBV2,-,AIVAGKQETQY
TRBV7-9,once,ASSLAPGTSTGELF
TRBV4-1,-,ASSQGVGGQPNSPLH
TRBV9,-,ASSIRTGTGEQY
TRBV29-1,-,SVMGEAYNEQF
TRBV7-6,-,ASSLGLAGGNEQF
TRBV19,-,ASSTIDRNPYEQY
TRBV9,-,ASSPRTGANTEAF
TRBV2,-,ASSPRGAGVMHEQY
TRBV5-6,-,ASTNRVNRGGNTIY
TRBV27,-,ASSFKGAGTDTQY
TRBV2,-,ASDAGNTEAF
TRBV19,-,ASSRAPGQGNTEAF
TRBV9,-,ASSGRWGGTEAF
TRBV27,once,ASSGRSSYNSPLH
TRBV28,-,ASSFPSLDAGELF
TRBV14,-,ASSPGAGPGWEQY
TRBV2,-,ASRTQGARHGYT
TRBV6-6,-,ASSYSSGVEQY
TRBV5-8,-,ASSLGQAGSPLH
TRBV11-2,few,ASSFNNEQF
TRBV4-3,once,ASSQVLQGGNTIY
TRBV9,-,ASSVGLNRDRAYNEQF
TRBV15,-,ATQGANYGYT
TRBV7-6,once,ASSPSPGKPQH
TRBV5-1,-,ASSQSTGGHTEAF
TRBV5-4,-,ASSVPGTEFNYGYT
TRBV7-2,-,ASSLDRGGQETQY
TRBV5-1,-,ASSLGAPTEQY
TRBV5-6,-,ASSFKASGGDTQY
TRBV27,-,ASSLSKRVPSGEQF
TRBV6-5,-,ASSYSGQNSPLH
TRBV9,-,ASSDGRDRDYGYT
TRBV14,-,ASLLPGLENTIY
TRBV5-1,-,ASSLSGTGSSNTIY
TRBV5-1,once,ASSDDYTDTQY
TRBV25-1,-,ASSASGGNQETQY
TRBV2,once,ASGARGVGGTDTQY
TRBV2,-,ASSVTGARSGANVLT
TRBV7-9,-,ASRSLTGLYGYT
TRBV7-3,-,ASSLTGTGGVYEQY
TRBV28,few,ASSFGNRGTEAF
TRBV6-1,-,ASSEQGQIYNEQF